The 31 T cell receptor beta chains given below trace back to one sample, sequenced in a study of T-cell reconstitution after alpha-beta-depleted transplantation in children. The TCRbeta library incorporated unique molecular identifiers. TCRdb reprocessed the PCR reads with MiXCR, giving one entry per CDR3 protein. The repertoire holds 220,000 or so distinct CDR3 sequences, with roughly 8.2% as singletons. The sample here was PBMCs, mostly from graft donor cells, taken 180 days after TCRalphabeta/CD19-depleted stem cell transplant. These receptor sequences come from a male patient younger than 18 who had a stem cell transplant for acute lymphoblastic leukemia, so the T cells may come from the graft donor.

This clonotype was seen many times. This chain connects TRBV6-1 to TRBJ1-2; possibly TRBD1 for D (5 bases). The CDR3 covers 15 residues. V was shortened by 5 bases and J by 6 bases, with 19 bases between the two germline ends. Germline assignment: CDR1 MNHNS and CDR2 SASEGT. CDR3 in amino acids: CASSRRDEVWDGYTF. The CDR3 DNA reads TGTGCCAGCAGTCGACGGGACGAGGTGTGGGATGGCTACACCTTC.

A few counts support this clonotype. The genes are TRBV7-2 and TRBJ1-1; D is unresolved. The CDR3 sequence is 14 residues long. CDR1 SGHTA and CDR2 FQGNSA come from the germline V gene. V lost 2 bases to trimming and J lost 1 base, with 8 bases between them. The CDR3 DNA sequence: TGTGCCAGCAGCTTAATTCCAGCGAACACTGAAGCTTTCTTT. Encoded protein: CASSLIPANTEAFF.

This clonotype was detected many times. V gene TRBV7-2 combines with J gene TRBJ1-5; D gene uncertain. Trimming shortened V by 0 bases and J by 7 bases, and 7 bases separated the two germline ends. CDR3 size: 13 residues. Germline CDR1 and CDR2: SGHTA and FQGNSA. The CDR3 coding sequence is TGTGCCAGCAGCTTAGCGCCGGCCCAGCCCCAGCATTTT. Translation: CASSLAPAQPQHF.

This clonotype was recorded at least ten times. The rearrangement joins TRBV6-1 to TRBJ2-3, with D possibly being TRBD1 (6 bases). The germline V gene has CDR1 MNHNS and CDR2 SASEGT. The CDR3 spans 16 residues. Trimming shortened V by 6 bases and J by 5 bases, and 21 bases separated the two germline ends. The CDR3 coding sequence is TGTGCCAGCAGCTCGGTCGGTACAGGGCTTGGAGATACGCAGTATTTT. Residues: CASSSVGTGLGDTQYF.

This clonotype came up many times. The chain recombines TRBV7-3 with TRBJ2-2; D remains ambiguous. Trimming took off 3 bases at V and 1 base at J, with 3 bases between the two ends. Germline loops: CDR1 SGHTA, CDR2 FQGTGA. The CDR3 loop spans 13 amino acids. As DNA, the CDR3 is TGTGCCAGCAGCTTGAAGAACACCGGGGAGCTGTTTTTT. This gives the protein CASSLKNTGELFF.

Ten or more counts support this clonotype. This rearrangement joins TRBV5-5 to TRBJ1-1; D is perhaps TRBD1 (6 bases). Germline CDR1 reads SGHKS; CDR2 reads YYEKEE (reference sequence). The CDR3 loop spans 17 amino acids. The V end lost 1 base, the J end lost 2 bases, and 18 bases lay between the germline ends. This CDR3 reads CASSLRGGVLGNTEAFF. The CDR3 DNA sequence: TGTGCCAGCAGCTTGAGGGGGGGGGTCCTGGGTAACACTGAAGCTTTCTTT.

Many counts were recorded for this clonotype. This chain links TRBV12-3 or TRBV12-4 with TRBJ2-5; TRBD2 matches 11 bases. The junction had 9 bases not matched to a gene; V was cut back by 8 bases and J by 4 bases. The CDR3 consists of 15 residues. CDR3 nucleotide sequence: TGTGCCAGCGGGCGACTAGCGGGAAACCCAGAGACCCAGTACTTC. Its protein is CASGRLAGNPETQYF.

The table lists this clonotype with many counts. The V and J genes are TRBV12-3 or TRBV12-4 and TRBJ2-7; D gene unclear. The V and J ends lost 2 bases and 10 bases respectively, with 12 bases between them. The CDR3 has 12 amino acids. CDR3 sequence (DNA): TGTGCCAGCAGTTTAACACTTCCCCAACAGTACTTC. Its protein is CASSLTLPQQYF.

This clonotype has at least ten counts. The rearrangement links TRBV9 to TRBJ2-7; a weak D match, TRBD1 (6 bases). The CDR3 is 14 residues long. CDR1 and CDR2 from the germline V gene are SGDLS and YYNGEE. The V and J ends lost 3 bases and 0 bases respectively, with 10 bases between them. For the CDR3, the DNA is TGTGCCAGCAGCGATGACAGGAGCTCCTACGAGCAGTACTTC. Translated, it gives CASSDDRSSYEQYF.

Of note for this clonotype: This sequence may be a read error, since a much larger clone differs from it by one base. This rearrangement joins TRBV19 to TRBJ1-5; 7 bases align to TRBD1. The V and J ends lost 3 bases and 7 bases, in that order; junction bases with no gene match: 6. The CDR3 is 14 amino acids. Looked up from germline, CDR1 is LNHDA and CDR2 is SQIVND (reference sequence). For the CDR3, the DNA is TGTGCCAGTAGTATCAGACAGGGCATGCAGCCCCAGCATTTT. It is translated as CASSIRQGMQPQHF.

This clonotype was seen repeatedly, ten times or more. The chain couples TRBV9 to TRBJ2-7; a possible D gene is TRBD2 (5 bases). The CDR3 length is 15 residues. The germline V gene encodes CDR1 SGDLS and CDR2 YYNGEE. Trimming left V 1 base short and J 0 bases short, with 11 bases between. The CDR3 coding sequence is TGTGCCAGCAGCGTATCCGCGGGTGTCTCCTACGAGCAGTACTTC. This codes for CASSVSAGVSYEQYF. Full variable domain (outside the CDR3, taken from reference TRBV9 and TRBJ2-7): DSGVTQTPKHLITATGQRVTLRCSPRSGDLSVYWYQQSLDQGLQFLIQYYNGEERAKGNILERFSAQQFPDLHSELNLSSLELGDSALYFCASSVSAGVSYEQYFGPGTRLTVT.

In its sample, this clonotype was seen many times. The chain joins TRBV6-5 to TRBJ1-5, with D possibly matching TRBD1 (5 bases). The CDR3 extends over 16 amino acids. Trimming took off 0 bases at V and 0 bases at J, with 9 bases between the two ends. Germline V gene data show CDR1 as MNHEY and CDR2 as SVGAGI. This CDR3 reads CASSYSTVYSNQPQHF. The DNA for the CDR3 is TGTGCCAGCAGTTACTCGACAGTATATAGCAATCAGCCCCAGCATTTT.

This clonotype appeared many times. This chain links TRBV18 with TRBJ2-3; perhaps TRBD1 as D (6 bases). V shed 5 bases and J shed 6 bases, with 18 bases lying between them. Germline CDR1 is KGHSH and CDR2 is LQKENI. The CDR3 loop spans 15 amino acids. DNA for the CDR3: TGTGCCAGCTCAGGTGGCCAGGGACAAAGGGATACGCAGTATTTT. This gives the protein CASSGGQGQRDTQYF.

This clonotype was seen at least ten times. The rearrangement links TRBV7-9 to TRBJ2-3, with TRBD2 matching over 13 bases. The V segment lost 2 bases and the J segment 0 bases; nucleotides outside the gene matches: 5. There are 18 residues in the CDR3. Germline CDR1 and CDR2: SEHNR and FQNEAQ (reference sequence). CDR3 nucleotide sequence: TGTGCCAGCAGCTTACGTACTAGCGGGAGGGCTAGCACAGATACGCAGTATTTT. Protein product: CASSLRTSGRASTDTQYF. The full variable domain, its missing parts supplied by reference TRBV7-9 and TRBJ2-3, is DTGVSQNPRHKITKRGQNVTFRCDPISEHNRLYWYRQTLGQGPEFLTYFQNEAQLEKSRLLSDRFSAERPKGSFSTLEIQRTEQGDSAMYLCASSLRTSGRASTDTQYFGPGTRLTVL.

V is TRBV20-1 and J is TRBJ2-7, with D maybe TRBD2 (7 bases). The CDR3 covers 14 residues. Trimming pared 5 bases from V and 3 bases from J, leaving 17 bases between. Germline lookup yields CDR1 DFQATT and CDR2 SNEGSKA (reference sequence). In DNA, the CDR3 is TGCAGTGCTGCTTGGGGGGGGCGCAGCTACGAGCAGTACTTC. Protein product: CSAAWGGRSYEQYF.

This clonotype was recorded at least ten times. V usage is TRBV5-1 and J usage is TRBJ2-5, with D perhaps matching TRBD1 (6 bases). Germline CDR1 and CDR2: SGHRS and YFSETQ. Trimming shortened V by 4 bases and J by 1 base, and 11 bases separated the two germline ends. This CDR3 region has 14 residues. The CDR3 is CASSPGQLQETQYF. The CDR3 nucleotides are TGCGCCAGCAGCCCCGGACAGCTCCAAGAGACCCAGTACTTC.

The J gene is TRBJ2-1, the V gene TRBV20-1, with 10 bases lining up with TRBD2. The CDR3 is 16 residues long. Germline loops: CDR1 DFQATT, CDR2 SNEGSKA (reference sequence). With V trimmed by 1 base and J by 8 bases, 11 bases remained unmatched. The CDR3 protein is CSARGVASGSADEQFF. In DNA, the CDR3 is TGCAGTGCTAGAGGAGTTGCTAGCGGGAGTGCCGATGAGCAGTTCTTC.

This clonotype was counted at least ten times. The chain joins TRBV2 to TRBJ2-7; D remains ambiguous. The germline gives CDR1 SNHLY, CDR2 FYNNEI. There are 14 residues in the CDR3. The V and J ends lost 6 bases and 0 bases respectively, with 12 bases between them. The CDR3 loop is CASRRVKSSYEQYF. The CDR3 bases are TGTGCCAGCAGAAGGGTAAAAAGCTCCTACGAGCAGTACTTC. Together with reference TRBV2 and TRBJ2-7, the CDR3 gives the full variable domain: EPEVTQTPSHQVTQMGQEVILRCVPISNHLYFYWYRQILGQKVEFLVSFYNNEISEKSEIFDDQFSVERPDGSNFTLKIRSTKLEDSAMYFCASRRVKSSYEQYFGPGTRLTVT.

This clonotype occurred a few times. The rearrangement joins TRBV19 to TRBJ1-1; D uncertain. The V end lost 2 bases, the J end lost 7 bases, and 11 bases lay between the germline ends. This CDR3 comprises 13 residues. CDR1 LNHDA and CDR2 SQIVND come from the germline V gene (reference sequence). The CDR3 region is CASSIRFGNEAFF. The CDR3 DNA reads as TGTGCCAGTAGTATAAGGTTTGGAAATGAAGCTTTCTTT.

This clonotype was seen repeatedly, ten times or more. The rearrangement joins TRBV7-4 to TRBJ1-1; D possibly corresponds to TRBD1 (6 bases). This CDR3 region has 14 residues. Trimming shortened V by 0 bases and J by 4 bases, and 9 bases separated the two germline ends. From germline, CDR1 is SGHVT and CDR2 SQSDAQ. The CDR3 spells CASSLAGQTTEAFF. The CDR3 DNA sequence: TGTGCCAGCAGCTTAGCGGGACAAACCACTGAAGCTTTCTTT.

This clonotype was detected many times. The chain recombines TRBV7-2 with TRBJ2-5; 9 nucleotides match TRBD1. V lost 3 bases, J lost 5 bases, and 4 bases stayed unmatched. Germline-derived CDR1 and CDR2 are SGHTA and FQGNSA. CDR3 length equals 14 residues. The DNA of the CDR3 is TGTGCCAGCAGCTTTGACAGGGGGAGGGAGACCCAGTACTTC. Amino acid sequence: CASSFDRGRETQYF.

In this sample, this clonotype turned up many times. The rearrangement links TRBV27 to TRBJ1-5; possible D gene TRBD1, 5 bases. V lost 2 bases, J lost 0 bases, and 23 bases lay in between. The CDR3 sequence is 20 residues long. Germline loops: CDR1 MNHEY, CDR2 SMNVEV (reference sequence). The CDR3 is CASSLRGIPLLNNSNQPQHF. CDR3 DNA: TGTGCCAGCAGTTTAAGGGGTATACCCCTCCTCAATAATAGCAATCAGCCCCAGCATTTT.

This rearrangement joins TRBV20-1 to TRBJ2-2, with 15 bases lining up with TRBD2. This CDR3 has 18 residues. Germline CDR1 is DFQATT and CDR2 is SNEGSKA (reference sequence). DNA for the CDR3: TGCAGGGCAGTTCCACCGGGACTAGCGGGAGGTGGCACCGGGGAGCTGTTTTTT. Translation: CRAVPPGLAGGGTGELFF.

This clonotype has at least ten counts. The chain employs TRBV27 and TRBJ2-7; D call uncertain. The CDR3 covers 14 residues. The germline V gene encodes CDR1 MNHEY and CDR2 SMNVEV (reference sequence). With 2 bases removed from V and 2 bases from J, the gap between germline ends came to 10 bases. CDR3 protein: CASSLGRNTYEQYF. Written as DNA, the CDR3 is TGTGCCAGCAGTTTAGGCAGGAACACCTACGAGCAGTACTTC.

This clonotype was picked up many times. The chain is built from TRBV15 and TRBJ2-1, with D perhaps matching TRBD1 or TRBD2 (5 bases each). V gave up 5 bases and J gave up 8 bases, with 16 bases separating them. The V gene's germline CDR1 is LNHNV and CDR2 YYDKDF (reference sequence). The CDR3 has 14 amino acids. CDR3 sequence reads: CATSSRRGADEQFF. DNA of the CDR3: TGTGCCACCAGCTCCCGCCGAGGGGCGGATGAGCAGTTCTTC.

This clonotype has a count of ten or more. The genes are TRBV7-8 and TRBJ1-5; D unresolved. Trimming removed 5 bases from V and 0 bases from J, with 14 bases in between. CDR3 length: 16 amino acids. CDR1 SGHVS and CDR2 FQNEAQ come from the germline V gene. CDR3 in DNA: TGTGCCAGCAGCCCGACGTGGACCGATAGCAATCAGCCCCAGCATTTT. This gives the protein CASSPTWTDSNQPQHF.

This clonotype has a handful of counts. This rearrangement joins TRBV7-2 to TRBJ1-1, with D possibly matching TRBD1 (5 bases). CDR3 length equals 12 residues. V was trimmed by 5 bases and J by 10 bases, leaving 14 bases between them. CDR1 and CDR2 (germline): SGHTA, FQGNSA. CDR3 nucleotides: TGTGCCAGCAGCCTTCCGGGACTGAGAGCTTTCTTT. Translating it yields CASSLPGLRAFF.

This clonotype was counted many times. V and J are TRBV10-3 and TRBJ2-5; 8 bases are shared with TRBD2. Unmatched junction bases numbered 9, after V lost 3 bases and J lost 3 bases. The germline CDR1 and CDR2 sequences are ENHRY and SYGVKD. The CDR3 contains 16 residues. CDR3 in amino acids: CAISESLAATEETQYF. The CDR3 region has the DNA TGTGCCATCAGTGAATCACTAGCGGCCACTGAAGAGACCCAGTACTTC.

This clonotype was observed a handful of times. This chain connects TRBV6-5 to TRBJ1-4, with 10 bases lining up with TRBD1. V shed 0 bases and J 8 bases; nucleotides not matched to a gene: 6. This CDR3 is built from 16 residues. The germline V gene has CDR1 MNHEY and CDR2 SVGAGI. In DNA form, the CDR3 reads TGTGCCAGCAGTTACTCCCTGACAGGGGGCAGAGAAAAACTGTTTTTT. Its translation: CASSYSLTGGREKLFF.

This clonotype was seen many times. The gene calls are TRBV9 and TRBJ1-1, with D possibly being TRBD1 (5 bases). Trimming shortened V by 4 bases and J by 1 base, and 11 bases separated the two germline ends. The CDR3 is made up of 14 amino acids. The V gene's germline CDR1 is SGDLS and CDR2 YYNGEE. The CDR3 sequence: CASSLRQSNTEAFF. The CDR3 region has the DNA TGTGCCAGCAGCCTTCGACAGTCGAACACTGAAGCTTTCTTT.

There are many counts of this clonotype. The J gene is TRBJ2-7, the V gene TRBV5-4; 9 bases map to TRBD2. V gave up 4 bases and J gave up 4 bases; unmatched junction bases: 6. The CDR3 contains 14 residues. CDR1 is SGHNT and CDR2 is YYREEE in the germline V gene (reference sequence). The CDR3 DNA reads TGTGCCAGCAGCAGGGAGACTAGCGGATACGAGCAGTACTTC. It encodes CASSRETSGYEQYF.